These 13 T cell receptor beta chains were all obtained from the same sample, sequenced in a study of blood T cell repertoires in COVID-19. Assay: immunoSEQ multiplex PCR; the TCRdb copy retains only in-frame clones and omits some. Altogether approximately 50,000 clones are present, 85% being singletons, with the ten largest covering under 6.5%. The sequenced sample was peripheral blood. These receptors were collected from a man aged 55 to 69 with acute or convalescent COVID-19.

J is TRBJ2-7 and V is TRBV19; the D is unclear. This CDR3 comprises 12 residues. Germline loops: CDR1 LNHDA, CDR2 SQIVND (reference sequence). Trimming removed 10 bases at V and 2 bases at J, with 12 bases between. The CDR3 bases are TGTGCCACCGCATCCAGGACCTACGAGCAGTACTTC. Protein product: CATASRTYEQYF.

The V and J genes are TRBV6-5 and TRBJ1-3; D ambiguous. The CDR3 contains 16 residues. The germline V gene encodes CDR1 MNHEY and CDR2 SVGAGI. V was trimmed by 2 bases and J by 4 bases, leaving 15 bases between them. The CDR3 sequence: CASSYRQTAPGNTIYF. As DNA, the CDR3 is TGTGCCAGCAGTTACAGACAAACTGCTCCCGGAAACACCATATATTTT.

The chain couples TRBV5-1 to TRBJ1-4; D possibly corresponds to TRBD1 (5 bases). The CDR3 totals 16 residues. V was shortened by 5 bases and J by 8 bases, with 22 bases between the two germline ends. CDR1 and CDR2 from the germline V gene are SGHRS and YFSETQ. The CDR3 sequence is CASRDIESTRGEKLFF. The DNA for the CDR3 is TGCGCCAGCAGGGATATTGAGTCAACTCGGGGGGAAAAACTGTTTTTT.

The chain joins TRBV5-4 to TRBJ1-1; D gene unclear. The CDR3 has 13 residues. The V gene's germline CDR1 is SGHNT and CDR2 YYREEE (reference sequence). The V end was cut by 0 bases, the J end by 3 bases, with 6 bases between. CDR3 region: CASSLGGDTEAFF. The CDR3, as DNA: TGTGCCAGCAGCTTGGGGGGAGACACTGAAGCTTTCTTT.

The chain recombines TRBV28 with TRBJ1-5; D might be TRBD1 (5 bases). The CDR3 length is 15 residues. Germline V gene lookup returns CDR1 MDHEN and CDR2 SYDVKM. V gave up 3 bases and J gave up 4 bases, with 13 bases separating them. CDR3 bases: TGTGCCAGCAGTTTCGCCCAGGGCGGTAATCAGCCCCAGCATTTT. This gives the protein CASSFAQGGNQPQHF.

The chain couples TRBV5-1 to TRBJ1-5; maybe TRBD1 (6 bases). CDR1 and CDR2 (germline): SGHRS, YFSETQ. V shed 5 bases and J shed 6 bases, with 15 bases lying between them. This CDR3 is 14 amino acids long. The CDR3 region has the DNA TGCGCCAGCAGTCCCTCCCAGGGGAGTCAGCCCCAGCATTTT. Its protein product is CASSPSQGSQPQHF.

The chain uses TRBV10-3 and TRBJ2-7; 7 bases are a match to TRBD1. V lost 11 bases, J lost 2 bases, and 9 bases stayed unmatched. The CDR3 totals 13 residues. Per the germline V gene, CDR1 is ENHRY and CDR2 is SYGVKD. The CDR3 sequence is CASQAGQAYEQYF. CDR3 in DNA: TGTGCCTCGCAAGCAGGACAGGCCTACGAGCAGTACTTC.

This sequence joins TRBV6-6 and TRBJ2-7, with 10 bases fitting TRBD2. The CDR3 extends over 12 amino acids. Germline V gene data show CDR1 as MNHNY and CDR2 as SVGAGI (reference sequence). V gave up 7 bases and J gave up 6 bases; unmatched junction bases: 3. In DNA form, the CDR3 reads TGTGCCAGCAAGCGGGAGGGCCGCGAGCAGTACTTC. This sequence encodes CASKREGREQYF.

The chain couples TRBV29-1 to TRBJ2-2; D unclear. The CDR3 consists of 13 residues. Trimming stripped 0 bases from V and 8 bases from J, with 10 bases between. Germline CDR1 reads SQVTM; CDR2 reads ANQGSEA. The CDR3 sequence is CSVEDDIRGELFF. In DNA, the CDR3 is TGCAGCGTTGAAGATGACATTAGGGGGGAGCTGTTTTTT.

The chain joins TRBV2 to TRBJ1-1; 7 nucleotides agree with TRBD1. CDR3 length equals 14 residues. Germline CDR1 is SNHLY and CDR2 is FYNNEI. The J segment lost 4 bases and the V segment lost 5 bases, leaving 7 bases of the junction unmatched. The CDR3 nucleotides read TGTGCCAGCAGTAGGGACAGAGGGTCCACTGAAGCTTTCTTT. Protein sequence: CASSRDRGSTEAFF.

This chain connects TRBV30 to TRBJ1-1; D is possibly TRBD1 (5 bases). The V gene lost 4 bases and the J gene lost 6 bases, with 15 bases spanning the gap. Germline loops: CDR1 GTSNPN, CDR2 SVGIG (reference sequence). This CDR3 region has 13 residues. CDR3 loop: CAWKQRAGAEAFF. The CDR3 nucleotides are TGTGCCTGGAAACAACGAGCGGGGGCTGAAGCTTTCTTT.

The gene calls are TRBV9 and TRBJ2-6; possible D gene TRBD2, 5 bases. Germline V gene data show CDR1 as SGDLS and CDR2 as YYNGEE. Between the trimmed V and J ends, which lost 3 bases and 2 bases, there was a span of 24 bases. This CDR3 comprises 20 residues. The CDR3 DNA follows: TGTGCCAGCAGCGCACTAGGAGTGGCAGGCAGACTTACTGGGGCCAACGTCCTGACTTTC. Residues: CASSALGVAGRLTGANVLTF.

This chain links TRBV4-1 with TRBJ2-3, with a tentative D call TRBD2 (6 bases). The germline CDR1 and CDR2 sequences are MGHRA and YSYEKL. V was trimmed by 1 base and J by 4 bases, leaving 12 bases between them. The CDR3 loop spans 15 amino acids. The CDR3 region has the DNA TGCGCCAGCAGCCAAGCGGGAGTAGCGGCAGATACGCAGTATTTT. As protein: CASSQAGVAADTQYF.